Listed here are 30 T cell receptor beta chains from one sample, sequenced in a study of T cells in Graves' hyperthyroidism and ophthalmopathy. Researchers amplified the TCR beta CDR3 regions from RNA transcripts. TCR CDR3 regions were first amplified by RT-PCR with HTBI primers. TCRdb passed the multiplex PCR reads through MiXCR, listing each CDR3 protein once. The repertoire holds hundreds of thousands of distinct CDR3 sequences, with roughly 46% as singletons. Sequencing was carried out using peripheral blood or thyroid tissue (not recorded which). The origin of the receptors is an adult man with Graves' disease, either hyperthyroidism or ophthalmopathy (not recorded which).

This clonotype was found a few times. The chain couples TRBV6-6 to TRBJ1-1; D is unresolved. CDR3 length: 13 residues. Germline CDR1 MNHNY, CDR2 SVGAGI (reference sequence). Trimming removed 7 bases from V and 2 bases from J, with 11 bases in between. In DNA form, the CDR3 reads TGTGCCAGCACCAAGGCACCTAACACTGAAGCTTTCTTT. This gives the protein CASTKAPNTEAFF.

This clonotype has more than one count but fewer than ten. The germline gene is not matched at one end of the junction; a read error may be the cause. The chain combines TRBV7-8 with TRBJ2-7; a possible D gene is TRBD1 (5 bases). Germline lookup yields CDR1 SGHVS and CDR2 FQNEAQ. The CDR3 runs to 15 residues. The CDR3 spells CASSQGVTAIYEQYF. The CDR3, as DNA: TGCGCCAGCAGCCAGGGCGTGACAGCAATCTACGAGCAGTACTTC.

CDR3 amino acids: CASSLRGLAGGETQYF. The DNA for the CDR3 is TGTGCCAGCAGCTTGAGGGGACTAGCGGGAGGGGAGACCCAGTACTTC. The rearrangement links TRBV7-9 to TRBJ2-5; 16 bases map to TRBD2. Trimming cost V 3 bases and J 5 bases; bases outside gene matches: 3. Germline CDR1 SEHNR, CDR2 FQNEAQ (reference sequence). The length of the CDR3 is 16 residues.

The gene calls are TRBV6-1 and TRBJ1-1; possible D gene TRBD1, 5 bases. The CDR3 has 14 residues. Germline V gives CDR1 MNHNS, CDR2 SASEGT. V was pared by 4 bases and J by 4 bases, with 13 bases between. CDR3 in DNA: TGTGCCAGCAGTGTATCGGGGGGACGCACTGAAGCTTTCTTT. This translates into CASSVSGGRTEAFF.

For this clonotype: As the CDR3 is not closed by the conserved phenylalanine or tryptophan, this likely results from a read error. This chain links TRBV2 with TRBJ1-2; tentative D call: TRBD1 (6 bases). The germline V gene encodes CDR1 SNHLY and CDR2 FYNNEI. The CDR3 contains 13 residues. V dropped 6 bases and J dropped 5 bases, with 13 bases sitting between them. The CDR3 nucleotides read TGTGCCAGCAGCCAAGGACAGAAATATGGCTACACCTAC. It codes for CASSQGQKYGYTY.

This rearrangement joins TRBV20-1 to TRBJ1-4, with TRBD1 as a possible D gene (5 bases). The germline V gene has CDR1 DFQATT and CDR2 SNEGSKA (reference sequence). The V and J ends lost 0 bases and 9 bases respectively, with 11 bases between them. The CDR3 sequence is 13 residues long. The CDR3 is CSARDDGGKKLFF. The CDR3 nucleotides are TGCAGTGCTAGAGATGACGGGGGGAAAAAACTGTTTTTT.

This clonotype was seen only once. Being one base from a much bigger clone, this may be a read error. This chain connects TRBV2 to TRBJ1-1, with unresolved D. The CDR3 length is 12 residues. V was clipped by 0 bases and J by 4 bases, with 3 bases between them. Germline-derived CDR1 and CDR2 are SNHLY and FYNNEI. DNA for the CDR3: TGTGCCAGCAGTGAAGCGCGCACTGAAGCTTTCTTT. The encoded protein is CASSEARTEAFF.

Ten or more counts support this clonotype. The chain uses TRBV2 and TRBJ2-5; D ambiguous. Germline V CDR1 and CDR2: SNHLY, FYNNEI. Trimming took off 1 base at V and 2 bases at J, with 8 bases between the two ends. The CDR3 spans 14 residues. CDR3 DNA: TGTGCCAGCAGTGAAGTCAGGTTACAAGAGACCCAGTACTTC. Its translation is CASSEVRLQETQYF.

The chain employs TRBV10-1 and TRBJ1-1, with 10 positions matching TRBD1. Germline CDR1 WNHNN, CDR2 SYGVQD (reference sequence). This CDR3 spans 14 amino acids. V lost 6 bases to trimming and J lost 0 bases; unmatched junction nucleotides: 1. Written as DNA, the CDR3 is TGCGCCAGCAGGGACAGGGGGGTGAACACTGAAGCTTTCTTT. Translating gives CASRDRGVNTEAFF.

This clonotype turned up a few times. This rearrangement joins TRBV20-1 to TRBJ1-4; 7 positions agree with TRBD1. Germline V gene data show CDR1 as DFQATT and CDR2 as SNEGSKA (reference sequence). V lost 5 bases, J lost 8 bases, and 11 bases stayed unmatched. The CDR3 totals 14 residues. CDR3 sequence: CSARGGGSSEKLFF. CDR3 DNA: TGCAGTGCTCGGGGAGGGGGCTCGTCCGAAAAACTGTTTTTT.

V gene TRBV24-1 combines with J gene TRBJ1-1; no reliable D call. CDR1 is KGHDR and CDR2 is SFDVKD in the germline V gene. The CDR3 extends over 12 amino acids. CDR3 DNA sequence: TGTGCTGCTCGGATCATGAACACTGAAGCTTTCTTT. The encoded protein is CAARIMNTEAFF.

For this clonotype: As the CDR3 is not closed by the conserved phenylalanine or tryptophan, this likely results from a read error. Because the CDR3's place on the DNA is in doubt, the DNA is left out and the CDR3 is given as listed by TCRdb. The gene calls are TRBV15 and TRBJ1-3. CDR1 and CDR2 from the germline V gene are LNHNV and YYDKDF (reference sequence). The CDR3 is 10 amino acids in total, end residues counted. CDR3 sequence reads: CATSRETIGL.

This clonotype was detected many times. The chain uses TRBV2 and TRBJ1-2; D unresolved. Germline lookup yields CDR1 SNHLY and CDR2 FYNNEI. This CDR3 has 14 residues. V dropped 3 bases and J dropped 4 bases, with 12 bases sitting between them. The CDR3 DNA reads as TGTGCCAGCAGTGATCGGGTCAGGTCCTATGGCTACACCTTC. The encoded protein is CASSDRVRSYGYTF.

Comments on this clonotype: It is unclear where the CDR3 begins or ends on the DNA, so no DNA is shown, and the CDR3 is as TCRdb lists it. The chain uses TRBV20-1 and TRBJ1-2; the table names TRBD1, a call not compared with the DNA. Termini included, the CDR3 measures 14 amino acids. From germline, CDR1 is DFQATT and CDR2 SNEGSKA (reference sequence). The CDR3 region is CSAQPLTGTYGCTF.

This clonotype was counted at least ten times. This chain connects TRBV7-2 to TRBJ1-1; TRBD1 matches at 8 bases. V lost 5 bases, J lost 1 base, and 6 bases stayed unmatched. The CDR3 runs to 15 residues. Germline lookup yields CDR1 SGHTA and CDR2 FQGNSA. The CDR3 nucleotides are TGTGCCAGCAGCCTTCAGGGGGCCGCGAACACTGAAGCTTTCTTT. This codes for CASSLQGAANTEAFF.

This clonotype has just a few counts. The J gene is TRBJ1-1, the V gene TRBV5-1; D perhaps matches TRBD1 (5 bases). The CDR3 has 15 residues. The germline V gene has CDR1 SGHRS and CDR2 YFSETQ. The V end lost 2 bases, the J end lost 0 bases, and 11 bases lay between the germline ends. CDR3 region: CASSFLRAMNTEAFF. As DNA, the CDR3 is TGCGCCAGCAGCTTCCTCAGGGCCATGAACACTGAAGCTTTCTTT.

The chain employs TRBV29-1 and TRBJ1-2; D gene ambiguous. CDR1 and CDR2 (germline): SQVTM, ANQGSEA. The CDR3 runs to 11 residues. In DNA, the CDR3 is TGCAGTCGGTTGTCCGGGAGTGGCTACACCTTC. Its protein product is CSRLSGSGYTF.

This CDR3 reads CASSAPAGGYEQYF. The CDR3 nucleotides read TGTGCCAGCAGTGCTCCAGCGGGCGGGTACGAGCAGTACTTC. This chain uses TRBV25-1 with TRBJ2-7; D might be TRBD2 (6 bases). CDR3 length: 14 amino acids. Germline values: CDR1 MGHDK, CDR2 SYGVNS. The ends were cut back, 4 bases at V and 4 bases at J, with 14 bases in the middle.

This clonotype was picked up many times. The rearrangement joins TRBV19 to TRBJ2-2; D might be TRBD1 (5 bases). The germline CDR1 and CDR2 sequences are LNHDA and SQIVND (reference sequence). Trimming took 7 bases from V and 5 from J, leaving 5 bases between them. The CDR3 sequence is 11 residues long. In DNA, the CDR3 is TGTGCCAGTAAGGGGACCGGGGAGCTGTTTTTT. This codes for CASKGTGELFF.

There are many counts of this clonotype. The V call is TRBV12-3 or TRBV12-4, the J call TRBJ1-1; TRBD1 might be the D (6 bases). The V end was cut by 6 bases, the J end by 1 base, with 12 bases between. The CDR3 is made up of 14 amino acids. The CDR3 DNA reads TGTGCCAGCAGCCTGTTACAGGGGAACACTGAAGCTTTCTTT. Encoded protein: CASSLLQGNTEAFF.

This clonotype occurred many times. The chain has TRBV7-9 and TRBJ1-2; D not certain. The CDR3 sequence is 12 residues long. V lost 1 base and J lost 4, with 4 bases in between. Germline V gives CDR1 SEHNR, CDR2 FQNEAQ (reference sequence). The CDR3 loop reads CASSLVGYGYTF. The CDR3 nucleotides are TGTGCCAGCAGCTTAGTCGGCTATGGCTACACCTTC.

The chain uses TRBV24-1 and TRBJ1-5; D is undetermined. Germline CDR1 reads KGHDR; CDR2 reads SFDVKD. The CDR3 runs to 13 residues. The V end was cut by 7 bases, the J end by 3 bases, with 9 bases between. The CDR3 DNA reads TGTGCCACCAGACGAGGGAACAATCAGCCCCAGCATTTT. Encoded protein: CATRRGNNQPQHF.

The chain combines TRBV9 with TRBJ1-2, with TRBD1 as a possible D gene (6 bases). CDR1 is SGDLS and CDR2 is YYNGEE in the germline V gene. The CDR3 consists of 14 residues. The germline V and J ends were trimmed by 5 bases and 4 bases, with 15 bases remaining between them. The CDR3 is CASSERDTAYGYTF. The CDR3 DNA sequence: TGTGCCAGCAGTGAACGGGACACCGCCTATGGCTACACCTTC.

J is TRBJ1-3 and V is TRBV7-2; no reliable D call. CDR3 size: 16 residues. Between the trimmed V and J ends, which lost 0 bases and 0 bases, there was a span of 9 bases. Germline assignment: CDR1 SGHTA and CDR2 FQGNSA. The CDR3, as DNA: TGTGCCAGCAGCTTAGCCCACACCCACTCTGGAAACACCATATATTTT. It specifies CASSLAHTHSGNTIYF.

The rearrangement joins TRBV5-1 to TRBJ1-4; 10 bases line up with TRBD1. Germline loops: CDR1 SGHRS, CDR2 YFSETQ. The CDR3 is 14 amino acids. Unmatched junction bases numbered 3, after V lost 4 bases and J lost 6 bases. The CDR3 loop reads CASSGTGDDEKLFF. The CDR3 DNA reads as TGCGCCAGCAGCGGGACAGGGGACGATGAAAAACTGTTTTTT.

The chain employs TRBV6-2 or TRBV6-3 and TRBJ1-1; D gene uncertain. Germline V gene sequence: CDR1 MNHEY, CDR2 SVGEGT. Trimming removed 7 bases at V and 6 bases at J, with 18 bases between. The CDR3 spans 14 residues. The CDR3 coding sequence is TGTGCCAGCACCCTCGGGCGGGCGTGGTCTGAAGCTTTCTTT. Translation: CASTLGRAWSEAFF.

Only a few counts were recorded for this clonotype. The chain links TRBV24-1 to TRBJ2-2; D not resolved. Trimming removed 7 bases from V and 6 bases from J, with 2 bases in between. This CDR3 is 10 amino acids long. Germline V CDR1 and CDR2: KGHDR, SFDVKD. This chain's CDR3 is CATRAGELFF. In DNA, the CDR3 is TGTGCCACCAGGGCCGGGGAGCTGTTTTTT.

The rearrangement joins TRBV20-1 to TRBJ2-5; D unclear. Trimming pared 1 base from V and 5 bases from J, leaving 8 bases between. The CDR3 runs to 12 residues. Germline V gene lookup returns CDR1 DFQATT and CDR2 SNEGSKA (reference sequence). CDR3 DNA sequence: TGCAGTGCTAGAGTTGGGTTGGAGACCCAGTACTTC. Translation: CSARVGLETQYF.

This clonotype was detected a few times. CDR3 bases: TGTGCCAGCAGCTTGGCCAAGGGACAGAACACTGAAGCTTTCTTT. It specifies CASSLAKGQNTEAFF. V usage is TRBV5-8 and J usage is TRBJ1-1; a weak D match, TRBD1 (6 bases). The germline V and J ends were trimmed by 0 bases and 1 base, with 10 bases remaining between them. CDR1 and CDR2 from the germline V gene are SGHTS and YDEGEE. The CDR3 totals 15 residues.

This clonotype was found once. The chain is built from TRBV20-1 and TRBJ1-1; 8 positions match TRBD1. Germline-derived CDR1 and CDR2 are DFQATT and SNEGSKA (reference sequence). V was clipped by 5 bases and J by 3 bases; unmatched bases: 8. The CDR3 loop spans 14 amino acids. The CDR3 DNA reads TGCAGTGCTGAACGGGACAGGTCGGACACTGAAGCTTTCTTT. Translated: CSAERDRSDTEAFF.